The clone carrying this T cell receptor (beta chain) was recorded only once. A read error may account for a junction end that differs from germline. The data were taken from a study of CD8+CD57+ T cells in acquired aplastic anemia. Study background: Sorted CD4+ and CD8+ cells yielded about 3.1 ug of DNA on average.

The CDR3 covers 14 residues. Germline CDR1 SGHVS, CDR2 FQNEAQ. Patients picked for sequencing had shown CD8+CD57+ cell expansion detected by flow cytometry. Patients were therapy-naive when their blood was sampled. Both TCR beta VDJ combination and CDR3 sequence profiling were carried out. Genomic DNA was the template for this profiling. TCRdb processed the reads anew with MiXCR; each CDR3 protein has one entry. The repertoire includes 260,000 or so distinct CDR3 sequences, approximately 82% of them detected once, and 35% to 50% sits in the top ten. This chain connects TRBV7-8 to TRBJ1-6; 7 nucleotides align to TRBD1. The sample comprised sorted CD4+, CD8+, or CD8+CD57+ T cells (not recorded which) from PBMCs. This receptor was taken from a human donor with aplastic anemia. The CDR3 DNA is TGTGCCAGCAGCTCTGATACAGGCGGGACAGCCCTTTCCTTT. Its translation: CASSSDTGGTALSF.